The following is a T cell receptor (beta chain) sequence with its context. TCRdb's table, derived via immunoSEQ multiplex PCR, lists solely in-frame clones and lacks some. The profile shows 35,000 or so clones, around 70% of them singletons. This sample is part of a study of cytotoxic CD8 clonotypes in ibrutinib-treated CLL. This CDR3 has 14 residues. The germline gives CDR1 LNHDA, CDR2 SQIVND (reference sequence). Trimming pared 3 bases from V and 0 bases from J, leaving 7 bases between. The sample was PBMCs, taken before ibrutinib treatment. This TCR was sampled from a human donor with chronic lymphocytic leukemia. This chain uses TRBV19 with TRBJ2-3, with D unresolved. CDR3 protein: CASSITGSTDTQYF. The CDR3 DNA reads TGTGCCAGTAGTATCACGGGCAGCACAGATACGCAGTATTTT.